The present entry profiles one T cell receptor (beta chain) with its context. Its target is unknown. TCRdb recomputed calls from the reads with MiXCR, one row per CDR3 protein. In the table there are 300,000 or so distinct CDR3 sequences, approximately 25% of which are singletons. Germline CDR1 reads SGHRS; CDR2 reads YFSETQ. The CDR3 has 15 amino acids. Unmatched junction bases numbered 7, after V lost 4 bases and J lost 3 bases. This record comes from a study of T cell repertoires in cytomegalovirus infection. Findings of the study overall: The ex vivo response was dominated by HLA-C-restricted CMV-specific TCR beta clonotypes. Summed public TCR beta family frequency identified CMV carriers bearing the relevant HLA.

The sequence was obtained from a human donor in good health (CMV status not recorded). Some clones in this sample may be carry-over from other donors' samples. The V call is TRBV5-1, the J call TRBJ2-3; 8 bases fit TRBD1. The specimen comprised cultured PBMCs, sampled from culture after CMV antigen stimulation. The CDR3 nucleotides are TGCGCCAGCAGCCCTTTGGACAGGGTTACAGATACGCAGTATTTT. Its protein product is CASSPLDRVTDTQYF.